The present TCR beta chain was sequenced within a study of shared clonotypes between healthy human individuals. Findings and limits, study-wide: Compared with memory subsets, naive subsets generally had larger estimated richness.

This clone was found a few times. Its antigen is undetermined. Germline values: CDR1 MDHEN, CDR2 SYDVKM. V was clipped by 5 bases and J by 0 bases, with 19 bases between them. The CDR3 consists of 18 residues. Generated by immunoSEQ multiplex PCR, the TCRdb table keeps only in-frame clones and is missing some. The sample records 300,000 to 350,000 clones, 70% to 75% being singletons. This receptor was identified in a young man in good health. The J gene is TRBJ1-4, the V gene TRBV28; D may be TRBD1 (5 bases). The sample comprised memory CD4+ T cells sorted from blood. Subset described: CD45RA-negative fraction. CDR3 DNA sequence: TGTGCCAGCAGTGGCCCCACCCTCAGGGCCTCAACTAATGAAAAACTGTTTTTT. Amino acids: CASSGPTLRASTNEKLFF.